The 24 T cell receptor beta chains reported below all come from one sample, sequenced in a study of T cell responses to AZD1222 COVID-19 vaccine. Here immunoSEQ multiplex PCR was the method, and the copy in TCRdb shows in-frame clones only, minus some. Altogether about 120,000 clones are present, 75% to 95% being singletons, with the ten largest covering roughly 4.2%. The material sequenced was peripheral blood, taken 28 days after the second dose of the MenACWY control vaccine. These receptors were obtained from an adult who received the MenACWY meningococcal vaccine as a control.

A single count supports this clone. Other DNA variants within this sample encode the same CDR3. This CDR3 is CASSLSGATGELFF. CDR3 coding DNA: TGTGCCAGCAGTTTAAGCGGGGCCACCGGGGAGCTGTTTTTT. The chain couples TRBV28 to TRBJ2-2; 7 positions agree with TRBD2. The germline V gene encodes CDR1 MDHEN and CDR2 SYDVKM. Trimming took 2 bases from V and 4 from J; bases not matched to a gene: 1. The CDR3 has 14 amino acids. The full variable domain, with the rest looked up from reference TRBV28 and TRBJ2-2, is DVKVTQSSRYLVKRTGEKVFLECVQDMDHENMFWYRQDPGLGLRLIYFSYDVKMKEKGDIPEGYSVSREKKERFSLILESASTNQTSMYLCASSLSGATGELFFGEGSRLTVL.

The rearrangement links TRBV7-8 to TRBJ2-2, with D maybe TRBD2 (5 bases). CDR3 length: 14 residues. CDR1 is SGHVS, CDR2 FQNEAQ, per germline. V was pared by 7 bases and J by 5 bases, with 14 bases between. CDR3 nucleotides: TGTGCCAGCAAGCGAAGCGGACCAACCGGGGAGCTGTTTTTT. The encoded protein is CASKRSGPTGELFF.

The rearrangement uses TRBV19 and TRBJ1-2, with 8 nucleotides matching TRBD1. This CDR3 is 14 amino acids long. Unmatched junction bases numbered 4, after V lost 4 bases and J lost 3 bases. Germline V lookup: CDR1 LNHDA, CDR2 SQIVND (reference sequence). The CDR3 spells CASSTTGAHYGYTF. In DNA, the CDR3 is TGTGCCAGTAGTACGACAGGGGCGCACTATGGCTACACCTTC.

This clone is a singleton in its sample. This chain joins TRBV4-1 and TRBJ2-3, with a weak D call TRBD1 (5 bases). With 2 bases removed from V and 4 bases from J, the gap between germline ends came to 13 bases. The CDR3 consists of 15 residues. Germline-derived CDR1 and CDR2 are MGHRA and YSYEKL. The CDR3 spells CASSQQGYKADTQYF. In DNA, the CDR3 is TGCGCCAGCAGCCAACAGGGTTACAAGGCAGATACGCAGTATTTT.

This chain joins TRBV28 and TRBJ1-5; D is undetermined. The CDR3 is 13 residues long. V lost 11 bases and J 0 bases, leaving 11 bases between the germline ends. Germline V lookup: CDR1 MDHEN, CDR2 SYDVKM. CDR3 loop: CAGAIDSNQPQHF. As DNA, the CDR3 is TGTGCCGGCGCTATAGATAGCAATCAGCCCCAGCATTTT.

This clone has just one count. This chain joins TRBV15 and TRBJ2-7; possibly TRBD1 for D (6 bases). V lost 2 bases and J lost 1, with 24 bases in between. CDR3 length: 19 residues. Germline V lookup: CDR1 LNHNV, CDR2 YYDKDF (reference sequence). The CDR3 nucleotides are TGTGCCACCAGCAGACTTTATCCCGGGACATTTTCGGAGTCCTACGAGCAGTACTTC. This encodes CATSRLYPGTFSESYEQYF. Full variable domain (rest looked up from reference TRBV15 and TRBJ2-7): DAMVIQNPRYQVTQFGKPVTLSCSQTLNHNVMYWYQQKSSQAPKLLFHYYDKDFNNEADTPDNFQSRRPNTSFCFLDIRSPGLGDTAMYLCATSRLYPGTFSESYEQYFGPGTRLTVT.

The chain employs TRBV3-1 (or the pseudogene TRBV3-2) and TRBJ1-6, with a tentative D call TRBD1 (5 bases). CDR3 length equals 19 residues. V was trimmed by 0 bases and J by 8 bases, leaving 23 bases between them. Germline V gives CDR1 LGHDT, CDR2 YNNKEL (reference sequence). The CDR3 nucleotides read TGTGCCAGCAGCCAAGATTGGGGGACTGAGCGGACGGAAGATTCACCCCTCCACTTT. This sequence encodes CASSQDWGTERTEDSPLHF.

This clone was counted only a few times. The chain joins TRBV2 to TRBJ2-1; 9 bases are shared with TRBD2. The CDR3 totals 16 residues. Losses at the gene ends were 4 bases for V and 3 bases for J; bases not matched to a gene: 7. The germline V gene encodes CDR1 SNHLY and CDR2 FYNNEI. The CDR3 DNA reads TGTGCCAGCAGTGCGGCGGGGGGGACCTTCTACAATGAGCAGTTCTTC. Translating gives CASSAAGGTFYNEQFF. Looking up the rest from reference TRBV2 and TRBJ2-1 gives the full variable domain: EPEVTQTPSHQVTQMGQEVILRCVPISNHLYFYWYRQILGQKVEFLVSFYNNEISEKSEIFDDQFSVERPDGSNFTLKIRSTKLEDSAMYFCASSAAGGTFYNEQFFGPGTRLTVL.

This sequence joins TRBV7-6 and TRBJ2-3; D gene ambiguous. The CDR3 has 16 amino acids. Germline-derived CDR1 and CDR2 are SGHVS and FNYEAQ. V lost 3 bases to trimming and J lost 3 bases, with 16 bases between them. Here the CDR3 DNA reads TGTGCCAGCAGCTTGGACCTCAGTGTAGGGACAGATACGCAGTATTTT. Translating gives CASSLDLSVGTDTQYF. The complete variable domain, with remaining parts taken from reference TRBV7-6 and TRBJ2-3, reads GAGVSQSPRYKVTKRGQDVALRCDPISGHVSLYWYRQALGQGPEFLTYFNYEAQQDKSGLPNDRFSAERPEGSISTLTIQRTEQRDSAMYRCASSLDLSVGTDTQYFGPGTRLTVL.

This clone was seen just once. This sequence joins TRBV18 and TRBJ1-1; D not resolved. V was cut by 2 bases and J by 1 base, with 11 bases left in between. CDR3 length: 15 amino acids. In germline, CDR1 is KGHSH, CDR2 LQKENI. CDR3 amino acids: CASSPGSEANTEAFF. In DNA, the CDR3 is TGTGCCAGCTCACCAGGGTCCGAGGCGAACACTGAAGCTTTCTTT. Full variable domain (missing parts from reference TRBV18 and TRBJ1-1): NAGVMQNPRHLVRRRGQEARLRCSPMKGHSHVYWYRQLPEEGLKFMVYLQKENIIDESGMPKERFSAEFPKEGPSILRIQQVVRGDSAAYFCASSPGSEANTEAFFGQGTRLTVV.

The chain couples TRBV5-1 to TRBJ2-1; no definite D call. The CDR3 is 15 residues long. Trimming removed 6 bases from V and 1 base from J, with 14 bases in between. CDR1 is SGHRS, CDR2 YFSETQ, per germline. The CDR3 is CASTLIVGSYNEQFF. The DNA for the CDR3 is TGCGCCAGCACTCTCATCGTTGGTTCCTACAATGAGCAGTTCTTC.

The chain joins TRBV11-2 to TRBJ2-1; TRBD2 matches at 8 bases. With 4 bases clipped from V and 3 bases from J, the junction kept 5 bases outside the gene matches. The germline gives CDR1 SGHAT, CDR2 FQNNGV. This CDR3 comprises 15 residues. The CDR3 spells CASSSLAGRYNEQFF. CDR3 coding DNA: TGTGCCAGCAGCTCTTTAGCGGGACGCTACAATGAGCAGTTCTTC.

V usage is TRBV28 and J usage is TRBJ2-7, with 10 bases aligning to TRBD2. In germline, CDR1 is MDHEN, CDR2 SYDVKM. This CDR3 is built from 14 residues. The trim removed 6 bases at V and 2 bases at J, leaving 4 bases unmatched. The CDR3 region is CASRSGGATYEQYV. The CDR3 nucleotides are TGTGCCAGCAGAAGCGGGGGGGCGACCTACGAGCAGTACGTC.

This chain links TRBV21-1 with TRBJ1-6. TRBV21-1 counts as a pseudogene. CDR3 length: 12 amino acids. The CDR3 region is CASSEKPLPLHF. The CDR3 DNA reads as TGTGCCAGCAGCGAAAAACCTCTGCCCCTCCACTTT.

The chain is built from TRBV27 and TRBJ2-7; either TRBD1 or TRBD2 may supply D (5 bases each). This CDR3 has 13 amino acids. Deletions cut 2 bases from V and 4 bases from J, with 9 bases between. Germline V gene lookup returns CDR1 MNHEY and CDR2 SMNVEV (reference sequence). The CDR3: CASSLGDGYEQYV. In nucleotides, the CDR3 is TGTGCCAGCAGTTTAGGGGACGGATACGAGCAGTACGTC.

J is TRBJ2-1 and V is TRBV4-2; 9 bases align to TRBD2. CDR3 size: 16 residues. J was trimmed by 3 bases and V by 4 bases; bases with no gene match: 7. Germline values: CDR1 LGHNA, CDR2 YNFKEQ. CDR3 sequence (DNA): TGTGCCAGCAGCCGAATTTCAGCGGGAGGCTACAATGAGCAGTTCTTC. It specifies CASSRISAGGYNEQFF.

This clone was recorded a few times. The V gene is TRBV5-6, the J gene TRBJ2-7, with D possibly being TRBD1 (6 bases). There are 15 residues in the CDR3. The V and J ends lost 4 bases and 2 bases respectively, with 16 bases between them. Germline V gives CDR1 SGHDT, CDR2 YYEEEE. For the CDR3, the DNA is TGTGCCAGCAGCATACAGGGAATGCGGACCTACGAGCAGTACTTC. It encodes CASSIQGMRTYEQYF.

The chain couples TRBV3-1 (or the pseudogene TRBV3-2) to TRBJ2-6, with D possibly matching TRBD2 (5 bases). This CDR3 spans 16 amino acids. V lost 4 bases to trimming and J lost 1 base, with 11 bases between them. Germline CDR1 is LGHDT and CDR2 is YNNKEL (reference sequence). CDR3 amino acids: CASSRGRTSGANVLTF. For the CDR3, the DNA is TGTGCCAGCAGCCGAGGACGGACTTCTGGGGCCAACGTCCTGACTTTC.

CDR3 sequence reads: CASSSPRGSDSPLHF. In DNA form, the CDR3 reads TGTGCCAGCAGTTCACCGAGGGGTAGTGATTCACCCCTCCACTTT. This chain joins TRBV5-5 and TRBJ1-6; D may be TRBD1 (5 bases). CDR1 and CDR2 (germline): SGHKS, YYEKEE (reference sequence). The V end lost 5 bases, the J end lost 8 bases, and 17 bases lay between the germline ends. This CDR3 has 15 residues.

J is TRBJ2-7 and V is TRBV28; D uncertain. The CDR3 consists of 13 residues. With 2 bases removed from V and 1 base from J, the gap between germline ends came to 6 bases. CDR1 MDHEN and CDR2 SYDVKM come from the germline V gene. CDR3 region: CASSLLGSYEQYV. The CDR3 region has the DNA TGTGCCAGCAGTTTACTGGGGTCCTACGAGCAGTACGTC.

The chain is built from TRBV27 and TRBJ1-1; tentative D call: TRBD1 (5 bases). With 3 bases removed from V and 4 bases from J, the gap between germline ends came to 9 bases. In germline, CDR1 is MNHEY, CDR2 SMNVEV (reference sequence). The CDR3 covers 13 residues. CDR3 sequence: CASSFTGPTEAFF. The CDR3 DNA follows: TGTGCCAGCAGTTTCACGGGGCCCACTGAAGCTTTCTTT.

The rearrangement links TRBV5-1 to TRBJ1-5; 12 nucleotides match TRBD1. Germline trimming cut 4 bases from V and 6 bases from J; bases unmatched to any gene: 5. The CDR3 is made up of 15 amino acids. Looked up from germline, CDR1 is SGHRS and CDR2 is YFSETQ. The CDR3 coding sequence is TGCGCCAGCAGCAGCGGGACAGGGGGCAGTCAGCCCCAGCATTTT. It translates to CASSSGTGGSQPQHF.

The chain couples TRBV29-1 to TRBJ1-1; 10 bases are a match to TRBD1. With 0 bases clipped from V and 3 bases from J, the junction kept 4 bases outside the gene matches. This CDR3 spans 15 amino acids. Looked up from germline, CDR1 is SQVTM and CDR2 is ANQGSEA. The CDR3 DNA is TGCAGCGTTGAAGATTGGGGGACAGGGGACACTGAAGCTTTCTTT. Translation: CSVEDWGTGDTEAFF.

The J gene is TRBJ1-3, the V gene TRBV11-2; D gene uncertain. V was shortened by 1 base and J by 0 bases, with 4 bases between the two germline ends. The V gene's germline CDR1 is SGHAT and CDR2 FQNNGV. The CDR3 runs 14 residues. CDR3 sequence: CASSLAGSGNTIYF. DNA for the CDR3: TGTGCCAGCAGCTTAGCGGGCTCTGGAAACACCATATATTTT.